This T cell receptor (beta chain) emerged from a study of graft-versus-host responses after intestinal transplantation. Concerning this clone itself: The antigen remains unidentified.

The protocol was immunoSEQ multiplex PCR, while the TCRdb copy is restricted to in-frame clones and leaves out a portion. The sample holds about 90,000 clones, roughly 92% seen once. CDR3 length: 13 residues. V dropped 7 bases and J dropped 6; count of bases not matched to a gene: 4. Germline lookup yields CDR1 MNHEY and CDR2 SMNVEV (reference sequence). The clonotype comes from a human donor who received an intestinal transplant. The input for sequencing was unstimulated CD4+ T cells sorted from spleen or lymph node cells, taken before intestinal transplant. The rearrangement links TRBV27 to TRBJ2-1; TRBD2 matches 9 bases. The CDR3 sequence is CASKGLALNEQFF. The DNA for the CDR3 is TGTGCCAGCAAGGGACTAGCTCTCAATGAGCAGTTCTTC.